What follows are 27 T cell receptor beta chains derived from one specimen sequenced in a study of blood T cell repertoires in COVID-19. TCRdb's copy holds only in-frame clones and misses some; the assay was immunoSEQ multiplex PCR. There are around 150,000 clones in the sample; 87% occur only once, and about 5% lies in the top ten. Input material: peripheral blood. These receptors originate from a human donor in a cohort sampled during active COVID-19.

The chain has TRBV4-1 and TRBJ1-6; D perhaps matches TRBD1 (6 bases). Between the trimmed V and J ends, which lost 1 base and 6 bases, there was a span of 10 bases. Germline V gives CDR1 MGHRA, CDR2 YSYEKL. The CDR3 is 15 amino acids. The CDR3 region has the DNA TGCGCCAGCAGCCAAGGTACAGGGTTTAATTCACCCCTCCACTTT. This codes for CASSQGTGFNSPLHF.

CDR3 region: CASSLDGGRARNEQFF. For the CDR3, the DNA is TGCGCCAGCAGCTTGGATGGCGGGAGGGCCCGGAATGAGCAGTTCTTC. The chain joins TRBV5-1 to TRBJ2-1; 9 bases are shared with TRBD2. The CDR3 extends over 16 amino acids. The V and J ends lost 0 bases and 7 bases, in that order; junction bases with no gene match: 8. The germline V gene has CDR1 SGHRS and CDR2 YFSETQ.

In nucleotides, the CDR3 is TGTGCCAGCAGCTCTGGACAGTGGGCCAGGGGCTACAATGAGCAGTTCTTC. It specifies CASSSGQWARGYNEQFF. This sequence joins TRBV7-2 and TRBJ2-1, with D perhaps TRBD1 (6 bases). The CDR3 extends over 17 amino acids. Germline V gene data show CDR1 as SGHTA and CDR2 as FQGNSA. V was cut by 4 bases and J by 3 bases, with 19 bases left in between.

This sequence joins TRBV12-3 or TRBV12-4 and TRBJ2-7; tentatively, D is TRBD1 (5 bases). The V gene lost 1 base and the J gene lost 3 bases, with 7 bases spanning the gap. The CDR3 spans 13 residues. CDR3 coding DNA: TGTGCCAGCAGTTTAGGCAGGGACTACGAGCAGTACTTC. This translates into CASSLGRDYEQYF.

The chain is built from TRBV28 and TRBJ2-5; D possibly corresponds to TRBD2 (5 bases). Germline CDR1 MDHEN, CDR2 SYDVKM. The CDR3 is made up of 13 amino acids. The V end was cut by 8 bases, the J end by 3 bases, with 13 bases between. The CDR3 sequence is CASRGPGEETQYF. In DNA form, the CDR3 reads TGTGCCAGCCGAGGGCCAGGAGAAGAGACCCAGTACTTC.

This chain joins TRBV28 and TRBJ1-1; weak D call: TRBD1 (5 bases). The V and J ends lost 2 bases and 2 bases respectively, with 9 bases between them. The CDR3 is 14 amino acids. The germline V gene encodes CDR1 MDHEN and CDR2 SYDVKM. CDR3 sequence: CASSLRQRNTEAFF. The CDR3 DNA follows: TGTGCCAGCAGTTTACGACAGCGAAACACTGAAGCTTTCTTT.

This chain links TRBV7-9 with TRBJ1-5, with 8 bases matching TRBD1. CDR1 and CDR2 (germline): SEHNR, FQNEAQ (reference sequence). V was clipped by 5 bases and J by 1 base; unmatched bases: 4. The CDR3 has 15 amino acids. CDR3 in amino acids: CASSQGAGSNQPQHF. The CDR3 DNA follows: TGTGCCAGCAGCCAGGGGGCGGGAAGCAATCAGCCCCAGCATTTT.

V gene TRBV14 combines with J gene TRBJ1-2; a possible D gene is TRBD1 (5 bases). Germline CDR1 SGHDN, CDR2 FVKESK. The CDR3 consists of 15 residues. Trimming took off 0 bases at V and 8 bases at J, with 16 bases between the two ends. The CDR3 DNA is TGTGCCAGCAGCCAAGATAAAGGGGCTCTGCGCGGCTACACCTTC. Amino acid sequence: CASSQDKGALRGYTF.

The chain links TRBV9 to TRBJ2-1; the match to TRBD2 covers 8 bases. Germline trimming cut 0 bases from V and 6 bases from J; bases unmatched to any gene: 2. The CDR3 is 14 amino acids. Germline V lookup: CDR1 SGDLS, CDR2 YYNGEE. CDR3 loop: CASSVVGLANEQFF. CDR3 nucleotide sequence: TGTGCCAGCAGCGTAGTCGGACTAGCCAATGAGCAGTTCTTC.

This clone was detected only once. This chain uses TRBV3-1 (or the pseudogene TRBV3-2) with TRBJ2-7; D is ambiguous. Trimming stripped 4 bases from V and 6 bases from J, with 10 bases between. This CDR3 has 12 residues. Per germline, CDR1 LGHDT and CDR2 YNNKEL (reference sequence). CDR3 in amino acids: CASSLRSGEQYF. For the CDR3, the DNA is TGTGCCAGCAGCCTAAGATCGGGCGAGCAGTACTTC.

The chain recombines TRBV15 with TRBJ1-2; 7 positions match TRBD1. The J segment lost 2 bases and the V segment lost 0 bases, leaving 15 bases of the junction unmatched. The CDR3 runs to 19 residues. CDR1 is LNHNV, CDR2 YYDKDF, per germline (reference sequence). This CDR3 reads CATSRDSLVDRLINYGYTF. The CDR3 coding sequence is TGTGCCACCAGCAGAGATAGTTTGGTGGACAGGCTTATCAACTATGGCTACACCTTC.

This sequence joins TRBV7-2 and TRBJ2-7, with TRBD2 matching 7 bases. This CDR3 spans 14 amino acids. Germline assignment: CDR1 SGHTA and CDR2 FQGNSA. V shed 5 bases, J shed 3 bases, and the junction held 7 bases outside the gene matches. The CDR3 bases are TGTGCCAGCAGCCAGGTGGGACTAAACTACGAGCAGTACTTC. It encodes CASSQVGLNYEQYF.

This chain connects TRBV6-5 to TRBJ1-1, with TRBD1 matching 10 bases. With 4 bases clipped from V and 6 bases from J, the junction kept 8 bases outside the gene matches. The CDR3 consists of 15 residues. In germline, CDR1 is MNHEY, CDR2 SVGAGI. CDR3 sequence reads: CASSSRTGGGSEAFF. CDR3 DNA sequence: TGTGCCAGCAGTTCCAGGACAGGGGGAGGCTCTGAAGCTTTCTTT.

The V gene is TRBV28, the J gene TRBJ2-7, with 9 bases matching TRBD1. Germline loops: CDR1 MDHEN, CDR2 SYDVKM. V was clipped by 5 bases and J by 2 bases; unmatched bases: 10. The CDR3 contains 16 residues. Here the CDR3 reads CASSPNSGTGPYEQYF. In DNA, the CDR3 is TGTGCCAGCAGTCCAAATTCCGGGACAGGGCCCTACGAGCAGTACTTC.

This chain joins TRBV7-6 and TRBJ2-2, with D possibly being TRBD2 (5 bases). Germline-derived CDR1 and CDR2 are SGHVS and FNYEAQ. The ends were cut back, 1 base at V and 5 bases at J, with 14 bases in the middle. The CDR3 extends over 16 amino acids. CDR3 DNA sequence: TGTGCCAGCAGCTTAGTTGCTAGTAGCGCAACCGGGGAGCTGTTTTTT. This sequence encodes CASSLVASSATGELFF. Complete variable domain (other parts from reference TRBV7-6 and TRBJ2-2): GAGVSQSPRYKVTKRGQDVALRCDPISGHVSLYWYRQALGQGPEFLTYFNYEAQQDKSGLPNDRFSAERPEGSISTLTIQRTEQRDSAMYRCASSLVASSATGELFFGEGSRLTVL.

The table lists this clone with a few counts. This rearrangement joins TRBV20-1 to TRBJ2-7; 9 bases map to TRBD2. Germline V gene lookup returns CDR1 DFQATT and CDR2 SNEGSKA (reference sequence). J lost 4 bases, V lost 3 bases, and 10 bases had no gene match. This CDR3 is 15 amino acids long. Written as DNA, the CDR3 is TGCAGTGCTAGTATACCGGGACTAGCCTTTTACGAGCAGTACTTC. Translating gives CSASIPGLAFYEQYF.

V gene TRBV25-1 combines with J gene TRBJ2-2, with a tentative D call TRBD2 (6 bases). Trimming cost V 1 base and J 7 bases, with 13 bases left between them. The CDR3 has 15 amino acids. Looked up from germline, CDR1 is MGHDK and CDR2 is SYGVNS. The CDR3 loop is CASSESLGAGGELFF. CDR3 bases: TGTGCCAGCAGTGAATCCTTGGGAGCGGGCGGGGAGCTGTTTTTT.

This rearrangement joins TRBV19 to TRBJ2-1; 8 bases match TRBD2. The length of the CDR3 is 13 residues. From germline, CDR1 is LNHDA and CDR2 SQIVND (reference sequence). V trimming: 6 bases; J trimming: 2 bases; junction bases outside the gene matches: 0. CDR3 residues: CASSGRAYNEQFF. In nucleotides, the CDR3 is TGTGCCAGTAGCGGGAGGGCCTACAATGAGCAGTTCTTC.

A single count supports this clone. The J gene is TRBJ1-2, the V gene TRBV5-1; perhaps TRBD1 as D (6 bases). Germline CDR1 SGHRS, CDR2 YFSETQ. The CDR3 has 16 residues. Trimming removed 3 bases from V and 6 bases from J, with 21 bases in between. The CDR3 protein is CASSWGPDTTLDGYTF. The CDR3, as DNA: TGCGCCAGCAGCTGGGGGCCGGACACAACTTTGGATGGCTACACCTTC.

V usage is TRBV7-9 and J usage is TRBJ1-3; 8 nucleotides align to TRBD1. The CDR3 has 14 amino acids. Trimming cost V 5 bases and J 8 bases; bases outside gene matches: 8. CDR1 SEHNR and CDR2 FQNEAQ come from the germline V gene (reference sequence). CDR3 sequence reads: CASSIGQGRDTIYF. CDR3 bases: TGTGCCAGCAGCATCGGACAGGGCCGGGACACCATATATTTT.

V and J are TRBV3-1 (or the pseudogene TRBV3-2) and TRBJ1-2; D is ambiguous. V was trimmed by 1 base and J by 1 base, leaving 16 bases between them. This CDR3 is 17 amino acids long. The V gene's germline CDR1 is LGHDT and CDR2 YNNKEL (reference sequence). CDR3 region: CASSQVMSGHLNYGYTF. CDR3 in DNA: TGTGCCAGCAGCCAAGTCATGAGTGGGCACCTTAACTATGGCTACACCTTC.

The chain employs TRBV28 and TRBJ1-4; TRBD1 matches 9 bases. Germline CDR1 and CDR2: MDHEN and SYDVKM. The CDR3 consists of 17 residues. V shed 5 bases and J 4 bases; nucleotides not matched to a gene: 11. For the CDR3, the DNA is TGTGCCAGCAGTAGCTGGGGACAGGGAAGCGGTAATGAAAAACTGTTTTTT. It is translated as CASSSWGQGSGNEKLFF.

The chain employs TRBV10-3 and TRBJ1-2, with D tentatively TRBD1 (6 bases). Germline CDR1 reads ENHRY; CDR2 reads SYGVKD. Trimming left V 11 bases short and J 2 bases short, with 15 bases between. The CDR3 has 13 residues. The CDR3, as DNA: TGTGCCGCCGGCCGACAGGAGAACTATGGCTACACCTTC. Residues: CAAGRQENYGYTF.

The chain employs TRBV19 and TRBJ1-5, with a tentative D call TRBD1 (5 bases). Germline CDR1 reads LNHDA; CDR2 reads SQIVND (reference sequence). V lost 4 bases and J 4 bases, leaving 11 bases between the germline ends. CDR3 length: 14 amino acids. This chain's CDR3 is CASSRWGGNQPQHF. The CDR3 DNA is TGTGCCAGTAGTAGATGGGGGGGGAATCAGCCCCAGCATTTT.

This clone occurred a few times. The CDR3 protein is CASSTNSYEQYF. The CDR3 nucleotides read TGTGCCAGCTCCACTAACTCCTACGAGCAGTACTTC. The gene calls are TRBV5-4 and TRBJ2-7; D not certain. Germline V gene sequence: CDR1 SGHNT, CDR2 YYREEE (reference sequence). The CDR3 consists of 12 residues. Between the trimmed V and J ends, which lost 7 bases and 0 bases, there was a span of 8 bases.

The rearrangement uses TRBV3-1 (or the pseudogene TRBV3-2) and TRBJ1-1, with 7 bases fitting TRBD1. Germline V gives CDR1 LGHDT, CDR2 YNNKEL (reference sequence). The J segment lost 7 bases and the V segment lost 5 bases, leaving 7 bases of the junction unmatched. This CDR3 has 13 residues. CDR3 in amino acids: CASSEPRGNEAFF. The CDR3 DNA reads as TGTGCCAGCAGCGAACCCAGGGGGAATGAAGCTTTCTTT.

V usage is TRBV7-9 and J usage is TRBJ2-1, with 14 bases identical to TRBD2. The CDR3 length is 16 residues. CDR1 and CDR2 from the germline V gene are SEHNR and FQNEAQ (reference sequence). Losses at the gene ends were 4 bases for V and 10 bases for J; bases not matched to a gene: 9. The CDR3 loop is CASSSPGLAGGQEQFF. As DNA, the CDR3 is TGTGCCAGCAGCTCCCCTGGACTAGCGGGGGGCCAAGAGCAGTTCTTC.